This T cell receptor beta chain was sequenced for a study of blood T cell repertoires in COVID-19. Study-level background: Sources were T cells, B-cell-depleted T cells, or PBMCs; the material itself was cDNA or gDNA.

Unmatched junction bases numbered 11, after V lost 9 bases and J lost 4 bases. The CDR3 contains 16 residues. From germline, CDR1 is KGHDR and CDR2 SFDVKD. Clones were sequenced by immunoSEQ multiplex PCR, and TCRdb holds only the in-frame ones, with some missing. The table has some 260,000 clones, roughly 87% seen once. The rearrangement links TRBV24-1 to TRBJ2-6; 7 positions agree with TRBD1. The TCR sequence derives from a woman in her twenties or thirties with acute or convalescent COVID-19. Sequencing input: peripheral blood. CDR3 DNA sequence: TGTGCCACCCAGCGTGAGGGGGCGCGGGGGGCCAACGTCCTGACTTTC. Residues: CATQREGARGANVLTF.